The clone carrying this T cell receptor beta chain was observed a single time. Looked up from germline, CDR1 is MGHRA and CDR2 is YSYEKL. This CDR3 has 16 amino acids. Deletions cut 4 bases from V and 0 bases from J, with 14 bases between. The sample belongs to a study of cytomegalovirus exposure and HLA in healthy donors. At the level of the study: Ancestry clustering placed around four fifths of more than 350 genotyped donors in the Caucasian-associated cluster.

Primers for the PCR totalled 60 Vbeta and 13 Jbeta. Here immunoSEQ multiplex PCR was the method, and the copy in TCRdb shows in-frame clones only, minus some. The sample has around 200,000 clones; 65% to 80% are singletons. Sequencing used PBMCs. This rearrangement joins TRBV4-1 to TRBJ2-3; D may be TRBD2 (6 bases). The receptor comes from a man aged 25-40 years in good health and CMV-seropositive. The CDR3 DNA reads as TGCGCCAGCAGCCCCCTGGGGACTTCTAGCACAGATACGCAGTATTTT. This translates into CASSPLGTSSTDTQYF.